This TCR beta chain was sequenced during a study of blood T cells in healthy people across ages. Russia was home to the donors, healthy Caucasian individuals aged about 6 to 90. Each of the donors had roughly 9.3 milliliters of peripheral blood drawn into EDTA-treated Vacutainer tubes. Study findings and constraints: As age increased, TCR beta diversity per million T cells fell in a roughly linear fashion.

A second PCR, run for about 6 to 12 cycles, used a sample-barcoded 5' primer plus a J-beta primer mix. TCRdb analysed the 5' RACE reads with MiXCR anew, one entry per CDR3 protein. The top ten hold about 3.8% of the sample, which has around 1,600,000 distinct CDR3 sequences, under 55% seen once. This clonotype was picked up a small number of times. The antigen is unknown. Sequencing input: blood. The sequence came from a young woman in good health.

Here the CDR3 reads CAITPDLYHNEQFF. The DNA for the CDR3 is TGTGCCATCACCCCGGACTTGTACCACAATGAGCAGTTCTTC. J is TRBJ2-1 and V is TRBV10-3; possible D gene TRBD2, 5 bases. Germline V gives CDR1 ENHRY, CDR2 SYGVKD. CDR3 length: 14 residues. The V end was cut by 7 bases, the J end by 5 bases, with 15 bases between.